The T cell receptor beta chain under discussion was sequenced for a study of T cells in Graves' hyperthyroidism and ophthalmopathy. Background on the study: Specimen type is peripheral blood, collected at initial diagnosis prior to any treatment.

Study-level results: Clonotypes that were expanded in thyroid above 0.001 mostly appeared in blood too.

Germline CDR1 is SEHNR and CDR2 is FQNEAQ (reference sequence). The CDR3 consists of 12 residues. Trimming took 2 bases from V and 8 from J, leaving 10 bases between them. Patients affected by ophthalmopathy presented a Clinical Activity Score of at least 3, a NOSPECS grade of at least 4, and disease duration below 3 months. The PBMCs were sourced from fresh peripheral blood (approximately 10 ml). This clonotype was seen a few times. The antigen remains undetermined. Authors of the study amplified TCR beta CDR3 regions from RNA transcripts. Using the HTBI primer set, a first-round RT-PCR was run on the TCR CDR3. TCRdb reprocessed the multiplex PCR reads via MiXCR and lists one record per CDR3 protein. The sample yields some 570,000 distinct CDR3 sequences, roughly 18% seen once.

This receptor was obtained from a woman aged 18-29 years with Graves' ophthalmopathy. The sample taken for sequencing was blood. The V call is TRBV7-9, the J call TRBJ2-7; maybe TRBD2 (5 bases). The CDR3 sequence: CASSLPDLKQYF. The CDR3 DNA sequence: TGTGCCAGCAGCTTACCGGACTTAAAGCAGTACTTC.